This record concerns one T cell receptor beta chain sequence. The data originate from a study of blood T cell repertoires in COVID-19. Study background: Researchers got acute and convalescent COVID-19 samples from the United States, Italy and Spain. The analysed material was cDNA or gDNA that came from T cells, B-cell-depleted T cells, or PBMCs.

Germline CDR1 reads WNHNN; CDR2 reads SYGVQD (reference sequence). J gave up 2 bases and V 5 bases, and 3 bases lay outside the gene matches. The CDR3 runs 14 residues. In the authors' methods: Amplification of reference gene primers was used by the study to estimate nucleated cell counts. Some clones are missing from TCRdb's copy, which holds only in-frame ones; the method was immunoSEQ multiplex PCR. V, J and clone size reflect that table, while D and trimming were determined from the DNA. The sample carries about 50,000 clones, about 83% recorded once. The receptor was derived from a middle-aged man with acute or convalescent COVID-19. The sequenced material came from peripheral blood. The chain links TRBV10-1 to TRBJ2-1, with TRBD1 matching 7 bases. The CDR3 here is CASSNRGPYNEQFF. CDR3 sequence (DNA): TGCGCCAGCAGTAACAGGGGCCCCTACAATGAGCAGTTCTTC.